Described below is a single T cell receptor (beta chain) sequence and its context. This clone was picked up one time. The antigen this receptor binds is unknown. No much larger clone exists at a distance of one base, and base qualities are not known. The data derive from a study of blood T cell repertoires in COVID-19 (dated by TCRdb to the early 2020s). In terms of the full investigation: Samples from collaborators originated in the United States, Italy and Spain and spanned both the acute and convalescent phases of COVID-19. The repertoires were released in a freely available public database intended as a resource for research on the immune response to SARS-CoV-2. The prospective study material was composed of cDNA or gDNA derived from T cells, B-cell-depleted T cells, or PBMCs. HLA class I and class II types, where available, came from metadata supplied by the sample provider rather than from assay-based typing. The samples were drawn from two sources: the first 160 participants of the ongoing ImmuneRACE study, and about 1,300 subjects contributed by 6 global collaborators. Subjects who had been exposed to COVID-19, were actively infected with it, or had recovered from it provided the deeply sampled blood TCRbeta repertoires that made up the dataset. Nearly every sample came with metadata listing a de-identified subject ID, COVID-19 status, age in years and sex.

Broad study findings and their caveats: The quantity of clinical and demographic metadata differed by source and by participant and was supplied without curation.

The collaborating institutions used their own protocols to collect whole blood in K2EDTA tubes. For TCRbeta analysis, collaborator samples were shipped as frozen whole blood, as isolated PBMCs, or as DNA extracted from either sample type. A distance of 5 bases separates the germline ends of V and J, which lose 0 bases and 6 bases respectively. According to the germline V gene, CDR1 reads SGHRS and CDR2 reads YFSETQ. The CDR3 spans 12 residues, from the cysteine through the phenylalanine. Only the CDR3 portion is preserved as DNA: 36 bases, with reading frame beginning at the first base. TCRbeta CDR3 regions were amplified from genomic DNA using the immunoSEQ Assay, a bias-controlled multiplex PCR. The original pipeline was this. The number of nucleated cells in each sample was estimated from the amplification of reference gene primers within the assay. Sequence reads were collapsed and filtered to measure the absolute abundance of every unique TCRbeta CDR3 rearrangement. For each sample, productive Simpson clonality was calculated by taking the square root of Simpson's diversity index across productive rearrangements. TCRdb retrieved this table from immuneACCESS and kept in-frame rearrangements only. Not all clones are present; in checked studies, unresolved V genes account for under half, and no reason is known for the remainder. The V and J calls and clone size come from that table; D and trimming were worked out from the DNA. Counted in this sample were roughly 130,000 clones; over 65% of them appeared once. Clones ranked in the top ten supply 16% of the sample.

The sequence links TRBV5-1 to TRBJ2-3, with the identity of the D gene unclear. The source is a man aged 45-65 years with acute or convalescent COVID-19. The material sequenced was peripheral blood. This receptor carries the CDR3 CASSLEYDTQYF. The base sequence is TGCGCCAGCAGCTTGGAATATGATACGCAGTATTTT.